The 12 T cell receptor beta chains below all came from one sample that was sequenced in a study of graft-versus-host responses after intestinal transplantation. Intraepithelial plus lamina propria lymphocytes were released by processing graft tissue. TCRdb's table, derived via immunoSEQ multiplex PCR, lists solely in-frame clones and lacks some. The top ten clones hold about 1.7% of a sample with over 60,000 clones, roughly nine tenths of them seen once. This specimen consisted of ileum tissue, obtained 350 to 400 days after transplant. These TCRs come from a human patient who received an intestinal transplant, so some T cells may come from the graft donor.

V is TRBV11-3 and J is TRBJ2-1, with 12 bases identical to TRBD2. Germline values: CDR1 SGHNT, CDR2 YENEEA. CDR3 length equals 15 residues. V was clipped by 4 bases and J by 9 bases; unmatched bases: 7. CDR3 sequence reads: CASSSGLAGEGEQFF. In DNA, the CDR3 is TGTGCCAGCAGCTCGGGACTAGCGGGTGAGGGTGAGCAGTTCTTC. Together with reference TRBV11-3 and TRBJ2-1, the CDR3 gives the full variable domain: EAGVVQSPRYKIIEKKQPVAFWCNPISGHNTLYWYLQNLGQGPELLIRYENEEAVDDSQLPKDRFSAERLKGVDSTLKIQPAELGDSAVYLCASSSGLAGEGEQFFGPGTRLTVL.

V is TRBV28 and J is TRBJ2-3; tentatively, D is TRBD2 (5 bases). Looked up from germline, CDR1 is MDHEN and CDR2 is SYDVKM. Trimming cost V 3 bases and J 1 base, with 11 bases left between them. CDR3 length equals 15 residues. The CDR3 coding sequence is TGTGCCAGCAGTTTCCTGGGGAGAGGCACAGATACGCAGTATTTT. Its translation is CASSFLGRGTDTQYF. The whole variable domain, remainder taken from reference TRBV28 and TRBJ2-3, is DVKVTQSSRYLVKRTGEKVFLECVQDMDHENMFWYRQDPGLGLRLIYFSYDVKMKEKGDIPEGYSVSREKKERFSLILESASTNQTSMYLCASSFLGRGTDTQYFGPGTRLTVL.

The J gene is TRBJ2-1, the V gene TRBV5-1; the D call may be TRBD1 or TRBD2 (6 bases each). CDR1 is SGHRS and CDR2 is YFSETQ in the germline V gene. The length of the CDR3 is 17 residues. V shed 4 bases and J shed 1 base, with 18 bases lying between them. This CDR3 is CASSQLQGAGSYNEQFF. The CDR3 DNA follows: TGCGCCAGCAGCCAACTACAGGGTGCGGGATCCTACAATGAGCAGTTCTTC.

The gene calls are TRBV9 and TRBJ2-5; a weak D match, TRBD2 (7 bases). V lost 5 bases and J 5 bases, leaving 16 bases between the germline ends. The germline V gene has CDR1 SGDLS and CDR2 YYNGEE. There are 14 residues in the CDR3. CDR3 amino acids: CASSAWGREETQYF. The CDR3 nucleotides read TGTGCCAGCAGTGCTTGGGGGCGGGAGGAGACCCAGTACTTC.

The genes are TRBV5-1 and TRBJ1-2; 7 positions match TRBD1. The trim removed 4 bases at V and 4 bases at J, leaving 7 bases unmatched. The CDR3 loop spans 14 amino acids. Germline lookup yields CDR1 SGHRS and CDR2 YFSETQ. The CDR3 coding sequence is TGCGCCAGCAGCCAACAGGGGTTCCCCTATGGCTACACCTTC. Protein: CASSQQGFPYGYTF.

The genes are TRBV6-1 and TRBJ2-1; tentative D call: TRBD2 (6 bases). Germline CDR1 is MNHNS and CDR2 is SASEGT. Trimming removed 4 bases from V and 3 bases from J, with 13 bases in between. The CDR3 is made up of 15 amino acids. CDR3 sequence reads: CASSGTSSLYNEQFF. The CDR3 nucleotides read TGTGCCAGCAGTGGAACTAGCTCTCTCTACAATGAGCAGTTCTTC.

About this clone itself: Mismatch with germline at one junction end may stem from a read error. The chain recombines TRBV4-1 with TRBJ2-7; 10 positions match TRBD1. Germline values: CDR1 MGHRA, CDR2 YSYEKL. The CDR3 has 17 amino acids. The CDR3 sequence: CASSQAPGTGDGYEQYF. The CDR3 bases are TGCGCCAGCAGTCAAGCGCCCGGGACAGGGGATGGGTACGAGCAGTACTTC.

The rearrangement uses TRBV6-5 and TRBJ2-1, with D hard to call. Germline values: CDR1 MNHEY, CDR2 SVGAGI. The V end lost 7 bases, the J end lost 6 bases, and 10 bases lay between the germline ends. This CDR3 spans 12 amino acids. The CDR3 reads CASKSVSNEQFF. The CDR3 bases are TGTGCCAGCAAGAGTGTGAGCAATGAGCAGTTCTTC.

The gene calls are TRBV29-1 and TRBJ2-3; 10 positions agree with TRBD2. The CDR3 sequence is 14 residues long. The V gene's germline CDR1 is SQVTM and CDR2 ANQGSEA. The ends lost 4 bases at V and 5 bases at J; junction bases unmatched: 6. CDR3: CSVGVAGGGDTQYF. CDR3 bases: TGCAGCGTTGGAGTAGCGGGAGGAGGAGATACGCAGTATTTT.

This clone has just one count. The chain carries TRBV6-1 and TRBJ2-2; tentatively, D is TRBD2 (5 bases). This CDR3 contains 14 residues. Germline CDR1 reads MNHNS; CDR2 reads SASEGT. V lost 5 bases, J lost 2 bases, and 9 bases lay in between. The CDR3 nucleotides are TGTGCCAGCAGTCAACTAGATAACACCGGGGAGCTGTTTTTT. It encodes CASSQLDNTGELFF.

The V gene is TRBV6-1, the J gene TRBJ2-7, with 7 positions matching TRBD2. The CDR3 sequence is 16 residues long. V shed 1 base, J shed 0 bases, and the junction held 6 bases outside the gene matches. CDR1 and CDR2 from the germline V gene are MNHNS and SASEGT. CDR3 in amino acids: CASSEEAGGSSYEQYF. CDR3 DNA: TGTGCCAGCAGTGAAGAGGCCGGCGGGAGCTCCTACGAGCAGTACTTC.

CDR3 bases: TGTGCCAGCAGCTTCGGCCCCGGGAGGAGCAATCAGCCCCAGCATTTT. This encodes CASSFGPGRSNQPQHF. The chain couples TRBV5-4 to TRBJ1-5; D call uncertain. This CDR3 is 16 amino acids long. The V gene lost 2 bases and the J gene lost 1 base, with 13 bases spanning the gap. Germline V lookup: CDR1 SGHNT, CDR2 YYREEE (reference sequence).